The 9 T cell receptor beta chains reported below all come from one sample, sequenced in a study of tissue T cells after allogeneic stem cell transplantation. This table comes from immunoSEQ multiplex PCR, and its TCRdb copy is limited to in-frame clones, with some not included. The sample consists of 20,000 to 25,000 clones, roughly two thirds of them appearing once. The specimen was spleen. These TCRs come from a female BALB/c mouse in good health. The MHC haplotype of this mouse line is H2-d.

This clone was picked up a small number of times. Germline and genes here are mouse. The read falls 1 residue short of the CDR3 end, and the missing part is taken from the germline J gene. The rearrangement uses TRBV2 and TRBJ2-7; D ambiguous. V lost 0 bases to trimming and J lost 3 bases, with 6 bases between them. Germline values: CDR1 LGHNA, CDR2 YSYQKL. The CDR3 runs to 13 residues. The CDR3: CASSQDWIYEQYF. Incomplete CDR3 DNA: TGTGCCAGCAGCCAAGATTGGATCTATGAACAGTAC.

A note on this clone: Genes and germline come from the mouse. The read falls 1 residue short of the CDR3 end, and the missing part is taken from the germline J gene. V is TRBV2 and J is TRBJ2-7; no clear D gene. CDR3 size: 8 residues. V was cut by 2 bases and J by 10 bases, with 0 bases left in between. From germline, CDR1 is LGHNA and CDR2 YSYQKL. CDR3 in amino acids: CASSQQYF. Incomplete CDR3 DNA: TGTGCCAGCAGCCAACAGTAC.

As to this clone: Gene names refer to mouse genes. The read ends 1 residue before the CDR3 terminus; that terminus is restored from the germline J gene. V is TRBV20 and J is TRBJ1-4, with 7 positions matching TRBD1. CDR1 and CDR2 (germline): GFQATS, STVNSAI. This CDR3 contains 15 residues. V lost 0 bases and J lost 4; bases outside the gene matches: 5. The CDR3 DNA, read in part, is TGTGGTGCTAGGGAAGGGGGGACAGTCAACGAAAGATTATTT. Encoded protein: CGAREGGTVNERLF. The entire CDR3 protein is CGAREGGTVNERLFF.

Concerning this clone itself: Germline and genes here are mouse. The CDR3 DNA, read in part, is TGTGCTAGCAGTTCCTTAAATACGCTCTAT. Its protein is CASSSLNTLY. The full-length CDR3 reads as CASSSLNTLYF. V and J are TRBV29 and TRBJ1-3; D gene unclear. The CDR3 is cut off 1 residue early in the read; its end comes from the germline J gene. Germline CDR1 MSHET, CDR2 SYDVDS. V was pared by 4 bases and J by 6 bases, with 4 bases between. The CDR3 runs 11 residues.

Concerning this clone itself: The germline and genes are mouse ones. The read gets to within 1 residue of the CDR3 end, and the germline J gene fills in the rest. The rearrangement links TRBV20 to TRBJ1-2, with unresolved D. The CDR3 runs to 12 residues. With 1 base removed from V and 1 base from J, the gap between germline ends came to 4 bases. CDR1 GFQATS and CDR2 STVNSAI come from the germline V gene. CDR3 residues: CGARGRNSDYTF. The sequenced CDR3 bases are TGTGGTGCTAGGGGCAGAAACTCCGACTACACC.

Turning to this clone: The genes are named according to mouse. The CDR3 extends 1 residue past the end of the read, so its final part is completed from the germline J gene. J is TRBJ1-4 and V is TRBV2, with D uncertain. The germline V and J ends were trimmed by 0 bases and 5 bases, with 10 bases remaining between them. Germline V gene data show CDR1 as LGHNA and CDR2 as YSYQKL. CDR3 length: 15 amino acids. Partial CDR3 DNA: TGTGCCAGCAGCCAAGACTGGACGGGTAACGAAAGATTATTT. As protein: CASSQDWTGNERLF. The entire CDR3 is CASSQDWTGNERLFF.

In the case of this clone: The gene names here belong to mouse. The observed sequence ends 1 residue before the CDR3 terminus, with the missing tail filled in from the germline J gene. Other DNA variants within this sample encode the same CDR3. The chain uses TRBV29 and TRBJ2-1; D is uncertain. Per the germline V gene, CDR1 is MSHET and CDR2 is SYDVDS. The CDR3 has 12 amino acids. The ends were cut back, 6 bases at V and 7 bases at J, with 10 bases in the middle. This CDR3 is CASSPRGAEQFF. CDR3 bases read: TGTGCTAGCAGCCCCCGCGGGGCTGAGCAGTTC.

Notes on this clone: Mouse gene names apply. The read terminates 1 residue ahead of where the CDR3 ends, so the germline J gene completes it. The chain couples TRBV19 to TRBJ2-1; TRBD2 matches at 8 bases. Germline V CDR1 and CDR2: FNHDT, SITEND (reference sequence). This CDR3 is 16 amino acids long. The J segment lost 1 base and the V segment lost 0 bases, leaving 3 bases of the junction unmatched. CDR3 sequence: CASSIVVGGNYAEQFF. CDR3 DNA, as far as it was read: TGTGCCAGCAGTATAGTTGTGGGGGGGAACTATGCTGAGCAGTTC.

A note on this clone: Here the gene names and germline are mouse. CDR3 bases read: TGTGCCAGCAGTTTGGGGGTGAACTCCGACTACACC. This encodes CASSLGVNSDYT. In full, the CDR3 reads CASSLGVNSDYTF. The chain is built from TRBV15 and TRBJ1-2; weak D call: TRBD1 (5 bases). The CDR3 extends 1 residue past the end of the read, so its final part is completed from the germline J gene. V was cut by 3 bases and J by 2 bases, with 7 bases left in between. The CDR3 is 13 amino acids. Germline values: CDR1 SGHND, CDR2 FRSKSL.